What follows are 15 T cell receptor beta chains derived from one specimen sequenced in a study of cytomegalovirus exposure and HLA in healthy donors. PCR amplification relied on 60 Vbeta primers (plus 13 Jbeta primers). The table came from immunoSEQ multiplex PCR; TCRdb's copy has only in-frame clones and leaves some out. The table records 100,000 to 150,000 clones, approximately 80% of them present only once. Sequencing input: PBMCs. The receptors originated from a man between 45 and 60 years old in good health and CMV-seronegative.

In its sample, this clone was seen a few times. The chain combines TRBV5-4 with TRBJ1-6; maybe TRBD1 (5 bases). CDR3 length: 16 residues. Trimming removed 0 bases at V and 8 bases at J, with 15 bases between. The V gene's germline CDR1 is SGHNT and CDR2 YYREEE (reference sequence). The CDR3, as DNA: TGTGCCAGCAGCTTGGGGTCGGGCAGGGAGGATTCACCCCTCCACTTT. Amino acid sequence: CASSLGSGREDSPLHF.

The CDR3 loop reads CASSVATDTQYF. CDR3 DNA sequence: TGTGCCAGCAGCGTGGCAACAGATACGCAGTATTTT. The rearrangement joins TRBV9 to TRBJ2-3; D unclear. The CDR3 runs to 12 residues. CDR1 is SGDLS, CDR2 YYNGEE, per germline. The ends were cut back, 2 bases at V and 3 bases at J, with 4 bases in the middle.

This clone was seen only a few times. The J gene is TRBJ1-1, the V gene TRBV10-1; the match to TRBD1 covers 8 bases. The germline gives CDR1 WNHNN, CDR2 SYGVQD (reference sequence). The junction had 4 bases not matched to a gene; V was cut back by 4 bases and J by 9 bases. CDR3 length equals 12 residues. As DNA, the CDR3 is TGCGCCAGCAGTGGGACAGGGAAAAAAGCTTTCTTT. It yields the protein CASSGTGKKAFF.

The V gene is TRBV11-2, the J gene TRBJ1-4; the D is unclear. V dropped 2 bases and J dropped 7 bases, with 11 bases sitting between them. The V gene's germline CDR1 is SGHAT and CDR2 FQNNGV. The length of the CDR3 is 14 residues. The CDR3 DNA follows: TGTGCCAGCAGCTTAACGGGAAAAGGTGAAAAACTGTTTTTT. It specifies CASSLTGKGEKLFF. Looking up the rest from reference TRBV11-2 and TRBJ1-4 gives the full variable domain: EAGVAQSPRYKIIEKRQSVAFWCNPISGHATLYWYQQILGQGPKLLIQFQNNGVVDDSQLPKDRFSAERLKGVDSTLKIQPAKLEDSAVYLCASSLTGKGEKLFFGSGTQLSVL.

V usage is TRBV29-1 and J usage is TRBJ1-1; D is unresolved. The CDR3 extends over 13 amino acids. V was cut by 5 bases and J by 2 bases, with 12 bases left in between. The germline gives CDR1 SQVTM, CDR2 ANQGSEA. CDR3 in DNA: TGCAGCGTTACAAATTTGGGCAACACTGAAGCTTTCTTT. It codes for CSVTNLGNTEAFF.

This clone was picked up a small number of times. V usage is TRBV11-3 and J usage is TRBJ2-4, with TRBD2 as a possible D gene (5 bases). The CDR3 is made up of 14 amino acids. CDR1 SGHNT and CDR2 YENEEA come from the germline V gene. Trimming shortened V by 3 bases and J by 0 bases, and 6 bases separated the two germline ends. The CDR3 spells CASSFGIAKNIQYF. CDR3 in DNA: TGTGCCAGCAGCTTCGGGATAGCCAAAAACATTCAGTACTTC.

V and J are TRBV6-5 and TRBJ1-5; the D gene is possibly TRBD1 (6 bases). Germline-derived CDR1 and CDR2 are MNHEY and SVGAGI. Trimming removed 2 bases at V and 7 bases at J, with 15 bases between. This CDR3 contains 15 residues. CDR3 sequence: CASSYHGQTPQPQHF. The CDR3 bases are TGTGCCAGCAGTTACCACGGACAGACTCCGCAGCCCCAGCATTTT.

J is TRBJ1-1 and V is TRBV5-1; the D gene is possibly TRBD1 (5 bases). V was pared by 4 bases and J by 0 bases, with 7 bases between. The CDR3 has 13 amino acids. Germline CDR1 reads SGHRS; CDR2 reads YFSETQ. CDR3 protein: CASSVGVNTEAFF. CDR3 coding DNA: TGCGCCAGCAGCGTAGGGGTGAACACTGAAGCTTTCTTT. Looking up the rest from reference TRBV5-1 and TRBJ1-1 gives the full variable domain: KAGVTQTPRYLIKTRGQQVTLSCSPISGHRSVSWYQQTPGQGLQFLFEYFSETQRNKGNFPGRFSGRQFSNSRSEMNVSTLELGDSALYLCASSVGVNTEAFFGQGTRLTVV.

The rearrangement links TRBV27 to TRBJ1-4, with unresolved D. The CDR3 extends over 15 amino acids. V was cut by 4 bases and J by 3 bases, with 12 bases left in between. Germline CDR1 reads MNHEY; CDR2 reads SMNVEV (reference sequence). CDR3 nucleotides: TGTGCCAGCAGTTCCCGGGTTGTTTCTAATGAAAAACTGTTTTTT. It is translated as CASSSRVVSNEKLFF. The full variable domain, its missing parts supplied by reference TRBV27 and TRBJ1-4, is EAQVTQNPRYLITVTGKKLTVTCSQNMNHEYMSWYRQDPGLGLRQIYYSMNVEVTDKGDVPEGYKVSRKEKRNFPLILESPSPNQTSLYFCASSSRVVSNEKLFFGSGTQLSVL.

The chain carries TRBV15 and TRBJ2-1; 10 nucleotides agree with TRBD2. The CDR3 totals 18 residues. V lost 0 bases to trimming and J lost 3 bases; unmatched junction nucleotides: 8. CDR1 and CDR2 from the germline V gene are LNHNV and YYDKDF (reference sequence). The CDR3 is CATSRDSGGPEYYNEQFF. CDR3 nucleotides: TGTGCCACCAGCAGAGATAGCGGGGGGCCGGAATACTACAATGAGCAGTTCTTC. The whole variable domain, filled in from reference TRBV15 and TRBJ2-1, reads DAMVIQNPRYQVTQFGKPVTLSCSQTLNHNVMYWYQQKSSQAPKLLFHYYDKDFNNEADTPDNFQSRRPNTSFCFLDIRSPGLGDTAMYLCATSRDSGGPEYYNEQFFGPGTRLTVL.

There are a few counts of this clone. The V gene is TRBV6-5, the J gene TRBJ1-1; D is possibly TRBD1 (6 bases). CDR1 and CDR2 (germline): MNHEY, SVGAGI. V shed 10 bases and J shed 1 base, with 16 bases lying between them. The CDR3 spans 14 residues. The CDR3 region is CATRKRGANTEAFF. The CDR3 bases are TGTGCCACCCGAAAACGGGGGGCGAACACTGAAGCTTTCTTT.

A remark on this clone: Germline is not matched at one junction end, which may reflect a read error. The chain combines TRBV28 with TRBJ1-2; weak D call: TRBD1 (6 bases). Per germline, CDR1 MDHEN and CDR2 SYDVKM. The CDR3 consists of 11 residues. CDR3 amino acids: CASSDAGANFF. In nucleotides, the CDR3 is TGTGCCAGCAGTGATGCAGGGGCAAACTTCTTC.

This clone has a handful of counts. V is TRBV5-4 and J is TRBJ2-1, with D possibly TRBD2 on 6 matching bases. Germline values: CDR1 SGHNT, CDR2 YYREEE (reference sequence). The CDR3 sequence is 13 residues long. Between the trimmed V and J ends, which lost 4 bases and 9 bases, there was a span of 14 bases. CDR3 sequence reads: CASSEGLPLEQFF. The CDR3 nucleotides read TGTGCCAGCAGCGAGGGACTCCCCCTTGAGCAGTTCTTC.

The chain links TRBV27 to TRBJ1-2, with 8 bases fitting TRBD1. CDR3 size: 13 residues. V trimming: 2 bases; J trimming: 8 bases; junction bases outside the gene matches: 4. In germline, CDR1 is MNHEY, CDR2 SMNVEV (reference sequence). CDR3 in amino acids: CASSLPQGGGYTF. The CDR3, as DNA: TGTGCCAGCAGTTTACCACAGGGGGGAGGCTACACCTTC.

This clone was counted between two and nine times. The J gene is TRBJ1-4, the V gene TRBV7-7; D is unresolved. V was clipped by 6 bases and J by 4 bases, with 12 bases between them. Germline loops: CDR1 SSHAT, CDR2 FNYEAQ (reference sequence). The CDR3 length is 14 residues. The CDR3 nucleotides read TGTGCCAGCAGTCCAGGTTCAGATAATGAAAAACTGTTTTTT. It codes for CASSPGSDNEKLFF.